One TCR beta chain is described in this entry. No antigen is known for it. Deletions cut 2 bases from V and 2 bases from J, with 7 bases between. Per germline, CDR1 MRHNA and CDR2 SNTAGT. The CDR3 is 15 amino acids. This entry is derived from a study of cytomegalovirus exposure and HLA in healthy donors. Study-level information: Roughly 85 million unique TCRs from HLA-typed donors were held in an early release of data. Notes on the study in general: Analyses of presence and absence presupposed an approximately uniform sequencing depth across donors. TCR beta sequences reportedly predicted most subjects' HLA-A and HLA-B alleles accurately.

The PCR made use of 60 Vbeta and 13 Jbeta primers. Original data processing: Around 11 million shared chains were among approximately 87 million unique TCR beta chains counted in a later analysis. TCRdb's table, derived via immunoSEQ multiplex PCR, lists solely in-frame clones and lacks some. The D gene and trimming were derived from the DNA, and the V and J assignments and clone size from that table. Counted here are around 130,000 clones, roughly 80% occurring once; the ten biggest clones make up about 3.3%. The sequenced material came from PBMCs. This receptor was taken from a male donor in good health and CMV-seronegative. The chain has TRBV6-4 and TRBJ2-6, with a weak D call TRBD1 (6 bases). CDR3 amino acids: CASSDGDTGANVLTF. CDR3 coding DNA: TGTGCCAGCAGTGACGGGGACACTGGGGCCAACGTCCTGACTTTC.